The 20 T cell receptor beta chains below were found in one sample sequenced in a study of T cells in Graves' hyperthyroidism and ophthalmopathy. Template material for amplifying TCR beta CDR3 regions consisted of RNA transcripts. Carried out on the TCR CDR3, a first-round RT-PCR used the HTBI primer set. TCRdb called the multiplex PCR reads again in MiXCR, with one record for every CDR3 protein. The data hold about 300,000 distinct CDR3 sequences, with roughly 19% observed a single time. Sequenced input: blood. The source is a man aged 45-65 years with Graves' ophthalmopathy.

The CDR3 is CASEGQGAGEQFF. The DNA of the CDR3 is TGTGCCAGCGAAGGGCAGGGGGCAGGTGAGCAGTTCTTC. The chain has TRBV12-3 or TRBV12-4 and TRBJ2-1; 8 bases are a match to TRBD1. This CDR3 has 13 amino acids. The V and J ends lost 8 bases and 9 bases, in that order; junction bases with no gene match: 9.

The V gene is TRBV27, the J gene TRBJ1-2, with 8 bases identical to TRBD1. This CDR3 region has 15 residues. With 7 bases clipped from V and 3 bases from J, the junction kept 10 bases outside the gene matches. The germline gives CDR1 MNHEY, CDR2 SMNVEV (reference sequence). CDR3 protein: CASTSPEQGDYGYTF. The CDR3 DNA is TGTGCCAGCACCTCACCCGAACAGGGGGACTATGGCTACACCTTC.

This clonotype was counted many times. This rearrangement joins TRBV11-2 to TRBJ2-1; D is uncertain. Trimming took off 5 bases at V and 5 bases at J, with 7 bases between the two ends. The CDR3 totals 12 residues. From germline, CDR1 is SGHAT and CDR2 FQNNGV. The CDR3: CASSRTNNEQFF. In nucleotides, the CDR3 is TGTGCCAGCAGCCGTACGAACAATGAGCAGTTCTTC.

Notes on this clonotype: One base away lies a much larger clone, so this may be a sequencing read error. The V call is TRBV20-1, the J call TRBJ2-5; a possible D gene is TRBD2 (5 bases). The germline V gene encodes CDR1 DFQATT and CDR2 SNEGSKA (reference sequence). CDR3 length: 12 residues. Deletions cut 6 bases from V and 5 bases from J, with 13 bases between. The CDR3 DNA follows: TGCAGTGCGAGACTAACGACGGAGACCCAGTACTTC. This translates into CSARLTTETQYF.

This clonotype was detected ten times or more. The rearrangement uses TRBV11-2 and TRBJ2-7; 7 bases are a match to TRBD1. The trim removed 2 bases at V and 3 bases at J, leaving 7 bases unmatched. CDR3 length: 15 amino acids. The germline gives CDR1 SGHAT, CDR2 FQNNGV. CDR3 protein: CASSLQRQGDYEQYF. The CDR3 region has the DNA TGTGCCAGCAGCTTACAGCGGCAGGGGGACTACGAGCAGTACTTC.

This clonotype was seen a single time. The V call is TRBV2, the J call TRBJ2-3, with 12 bases fitting TRBD2. This CDR3 spans 15 amino acids. Germline V gene data show CDR1 as SNHLY and CDR2 as FYNNEI. V shed 7 bases, J shed 2 bases, and the junction held 4 bases outside the gene matches. CDR3 in amino acids: CASNRLAGATDTQYF. The DNA of the CDR3 is TGTGCCAGCAATAGACTAGCGGGAGCCACAGATACGCAGTATTTT.

This clonotype was seen repeatedly, ten times or more. The chain employs TRBV6-1 and TRBJ1-6; 7 bases are shared with TRBD1. The CDR3 is 15 amino acids. The V gene's germline CDR1 is MNHNS and CDR2 SASEGT. J gave up 5 bases and V 2 bases, and 3 bases lay outside the gene matches. CDR3 bases: TGTGCCAGCAGTGAAACAGGGGTCAATAATTCACCCCTCCACTTT. Its protein is CASSETGVNNSPLHF.

This rearrangement joins TRBV20-1 to TRBJ2-7, with D perhaps matching TRBD2 (7 bases). Trimming removed 1 base from V and 0 bases from J, with 22 bases in between. CDR3 length equals 18 residues. Germline V gene sequence: CDR1 DFQATT, CDR2 SNEGSKA (reference sequence). The CDR3: CSARVAAFGGGPSYEQYF. The DNA for the CDR3 is TGCAGTGCTAGAGTTGCCGCTTTTGGGGGGGGGCCCTCCTACGAGCAGTACTTC.

At least ten counts were recorded for this clonotype. V is TRBV28 and J is TRBJ2-5, with 7 positions matching TRBD2. This CDR3 contains 13 residues. Germline V gives CDR1 MDHEN, CDR2 SYDVKM. Trimming took 10 bases from V and 5 from J; bases not matched to a gene: 10. The chain's CDR3 is CATNAGVGETQYF. The CDR3 nucleotides are TGTGCCACCAACGCGGGAGTGGGGGAGACCCAGTACTTC.

This chain connects TRBV10-1 to TRBJ2-5, with D perhaps matching TRBD2 (5 bases). The germline V and J ends were trimmed by 4 bases and 6 bases, with 12 bases remaining between them. Germline V CDR1 and CDR2: WNHNN, SYGVQD (reference sequence). CDR3 size: 13 residues. The DNA of the CDR3 is TGCGCCAGCAGTGGGGCGGGTACGAAGACCCAGTACTTC. Protein: CASSGAGTKTQYF.

The DNA for the CDR3 is TGCAGCGTTGAAGATGGCGGGGGCTATGGCTACACCTTC. It encodes CSVEDGGGYGYTF. The gene calls are TRBV29-1 and TRBJ1-2; D possibly corresponds to TRBD1 (5 bases). V was trimmed by 0 bases and J by 4 bases, leaving 9 bases between them. CDR3 size: 13 residues. Germline V gene sequence: CDR1 SQVTM, CDR2 ANQGSEA. Complete variable domain (other parts from reference TRBV29-1 and TRBJ1-2): SAVISQKPSRDICQRGTSLTIQCQVDSQVTMMFWYRQQPGQSLTLIATANQGSEATYESGFVIDKFPISRPNLTFSTLTVSNMSPEDSSIYLCSVEDGGGYGYTFGSGTRLTVV.

The sample holds many counts of this clonotype. V is TRBV2 and J is TRBJ1-1; possible D gene TRBD1, 5 bases. CDR3 length equals 12 residues. Trimming took off 6 bases at V and 4 bases at J, with 9 bases between the two ends. Germline V gene lookup returns CDR1 SNHLY and CDR2 FYNNEI. The CDR3 coding sequence is TGTGCCAGCAGGGGGACGAGCACTGAAGCTTTCTTT. This gives the protein CASRGTSTEAFF.

Ten or more counts support this clonotype. The V call is TRBV28, the J call TRBJ2-7, with TRBD2 matching 7 bases. Trimming cost V 4 bases and J 3 bases; bases outside gene matches: 6. CDR3 length equals 14 residues. Germline-derived CDR1 and CDR2 are MDHEN and SYDVKM. The CDR3 loop reads CASSWEGTNYEQYF. As DNA, the CDR3 is TGTGCCAGCAGTTGGGAGGGTACTAACTACGAGCAGTACTTC. The whole variable domain, remainder taken from reference TRBV28 and TRBJ2-7, is DVKVTQSSRYLVKRTGEKVFLECVQDMDHENMFWYRQDPGLGLRLIYFSYDVKMKEKGDIPEGYSVSREKKERFSLILESASTNQTSMYLCASSWEGTNYEQYFGPGTRLTVT.

The sample holds a few counts of this clonotype. The genes are TRBV3-1 and TRBJ2-2; no reliable D call. Trimming stripped 1 base from V and 6 bases from J, with 9 bases between. Per germline, CDR1 LGHDT and CDR2 YNNKEL (reference sequence). The CDR3 spans 14 residues. The CDR3 sequence: CASSQAPASGELFF. CDR3 bases: TGTGCCAGCAGCCAAGCCCCCGCGTCCGGGGAGCTGTTTTTT.

The chain carries TRBV27 and TRBJ2-4; possibly TRBD1 for D (6 bases). Per the germline V gene, CDR1 is MNHEY and CDR2 is SMNVEV (reference sequence). There are 14 residues in the CDR3. Deletions cut 6 bases from V and 1 base from J, with 10 bases between. The CDR3 region is CASRPGQAKNIQYF. DNA for the CDR3: TGTGCCAGCAGACCAGGACAGGCCAAAAACATTCAGTACTTC.

This clonotype was seen many times. V and J are TRBV28 and TRBJ1-2, with a possible D match to TRBD1 (5 bases). The germline V gene encodes CDR1 MDHEN and CDR2 SYDVKM. The CDR3 is 15 residues long. Deletions cut 6 bases from V and 7 bases from J, with 21 bases between. The CDR3 sequence is CASRTDSRLLSGYTF. Written as DNA, the CDR3 is TGTGCCAGCAGGACAGACAGTCGCCTCTTGAGTGGCTACACCTTC.

This clonotype appeared once. This chain uses TRBV12-3 or TRBV12-4 with TRBJ1-6; no definite D call. V shed 5 bases and J shed 6 bases, with 11 bases lying between them. CDR3 size: 14 residues. The chain's CDR3 is CASSALVGNSPLHF. The CDR3 DNA reads as TGTGCCAGCAGTGCCCTGGTGGGTAATTCACCCCTCCACTTT.

The chain is built from TRBV5-1 and TRBJ2-7; 11 nucleotides agree with TRBD2. This CDR3 has 15 amino acids. From germline, CDR1 is SGHRS and CDR2 YFSETQ. Unmatched junction bases numbered 7, after V lost 4 bases and J lost 4 bases. CDR3 sequence: CASSLYGTSGYEQYF. For the CDR3, the DNA is TGCGCCAGCAGCCTGTATGGGACTAGCGGATACGAGCAGTACTTC.

This clonotype was found a few times. The gene calls are TRBV27 and TRBJ2-6, with D possibly TRBD1 on 5 matching bases. V was pared by 7 bases and J by 1 base, with 11 bases between. Germline V gives CDR1 MNHEY, CDR2 SMNVEV (reference sequence). There are 15 residues in the CDR3. CDR3 nucleotide sequence: TGTGCCAGCAAACCAGGGTCATCTGGGGCCAACGTCCTGACTTTC. Protein sequence: CASKPGSSGANVLTF.

This clonotype was counted a few times. CDR3 amino acids: CASSIRTSPSNTEAFF. DNA for the CDR3: TGTGCCAGCAGCATCCGGACATCCCCGTCCAACACTGAAGCTTTCTTT. The gene calls are TRBV14 and TRBJ1-1; TRBD1 is a possible D gene (5 bases). The V gene's germline CDR1 is SGHDN and CDR2 FVKESK. V was trimmed by 5 bases and J by 2 bases, leaving 18 bases between them. There are 16 residues in the CDR3.